This TCR beta chain was recovered during a study of regulatory and conventional T cells in RAG deficiency. Broader study findings: Patient subsets had shorter CDR3s; Omenn Treg-Tconv overlap exceeded 80%. RAG-deficient patients showed markedly lower Shannon entropy and higher Simpson indices than control T-cell subsets.

Turning to this clone: Its antigen is not identified.

With 7 bases clipped from V and 4 bases from J, the junction kept 3 bases outside the gene matches. The CDR3 has 11 residues. CDR1 is SQVTM, CDR2 ANQGSEA, per germline. Blood CD4+ CD25-low CD127-high conventional T cells supplied the genomic DNA template. Here immunoSEQ multiplex PCR was the method, and the copy in TCRdb shows in-frame clones only, minus some. Of 45,000 or so clones listed, about 90% were seen once; the top ten hold 0.51%. Another study also made use of these data, one on regulatory T cells. That source adds: The PCR used 52 TRBV and 13 TRBJ primers.

This clonotype was sampled from a human donor in good health. V usage is TRBV29-1 and J usage is TRBJ1-2, with TRBD1 matching 7 bases. Sample: CD4+ effector T cells sorted from blood. The CDR3 DNA sequence: TGCAGCGAGGGACAGTCCTATGGCTACACCTTC. Its protein product is CSEGQSYGYTF.